This T cell receptor (beta chain) was sequenced in a study of CXCR3-negative and CXCR3-positive naive CD8 T cells. Cells that were CD45RO-CCR7+CD27+CD95- constituted naive CD8+ T cells. UMI-labeled TRB cDNA libraries were prepared by 5' RACE. TCRdb reprocessed the 5' RACE reads and stores each CDR3 protein as one record, lacking DNA. Its listing shows approximately 90,000 distinct CDR3 sequences. Regarding the study as a whole: Naive cells that were CXCR3-positive had more hydrophobic TRB CDR3s (compared with CXCR3-negative naive cells). Sequencing showed both naive subsets with comparably high diversity, and memory CD8+ cells much lower.

Remarks on this clonotype: Its target is not known.

The CDR3 is 18 residues long. In germline, CDR1 is MNHNS, CDR2 SASEGT. This TCR came from a human donor in good health. Some clones in this sample may be carry-over from other donors' samples. The sample taken for sequencing was naive CXCR3+ CD8+ T cells from blood. Specified subset: CD45RO-CCR7+CD27+CD95- naive CD8+ T cells expressing CXCR3 (TNR3+). This chain connects TRBV6-1 to TRBJ1-5. This CDR3 is CASSEKSPEHPNNQPQHF.